These 9 T cell receptor beta chains originate from one sample sequenced in a study of beta chain features in type 1 diabetes. The isolated RNA, all of it, was reverse transcribed, so expressed TCRB transcripts were what got sequenced. Some clones are missing from TCRdb's copy, which holds only in-frame ones; the method was immunoSEQ multiplex PCR. The table records 620,000 or so clones, around 15% of them present only once. Material for sequencing was naive CD4+ T cells from blood. The receptors here all came from a man between 18 and 35 years old in good health.

This clone has a handful of counts. The chain combines TRBV4-2 with TRBJ2-3; no clear D gene. Trimming left V 0 bases short and J 1 base short, with 2 bases between. The CDR3 consists of 13 residues. Per germline, CDR1 LGHNA and CDR2 YNFKEQ. CDR3 loop: CASSQEGTDTQYF. Written as DNA, the CDR3 is TGTGCCAGCAGCCAAGAAGGCACAGATACGCAGTATTTT.

This chain connects TRBV2 to TRBJ1-4; D is perhaps TRBD1 (6 bases). Germline CDR1 is SNHLY and CDR2 is FYNNEI. The CDR3 has 13 amino acids. Deletions cut 1 base from V and 8 bases from J, with 8 bases between. CDR3 DNA: TGTGCCAGCAGTGAAGGACAGGTGGAAAAACTGTTTTTT. Translation gives CASSEGQVEKLFF.

The V and J genes are TRBV11-2 and TRBJ1-2, with 8 bases identical to TRBD1. This CDR3 has 15 amino acids. Germline-derived CDR1 and CDR2 are SGHAT and FQNNGV. The trim removed 5 bases at V and 4 bases at J, leaving 9 bases unmatched. As DNA, the CDR3 is TGTGCCAGCAGCATCTACCGGACAGGGATCTATGGCTACACCTTC. This codes for CASSIYRTGIYGYTF.

The V call is TRBV5-4, the J call TRBJ2-5; 13 nucleotides agree with TRBD2. Looked up from germline, CDR1 is SGHNT and CDR2 is YYREEE (reference sequence). This CDR3 has 16 amino acids. V lost 3 bases to trimming and J lost 3 bases; unmatched junction nucleotides: 5. CDR3 DNA: TGTGCCAGCAGCTCCCGGACTAGCGGGGGAAAAGAGACCCAGTACTTC. The encoded protein is CASSSRTSGGKETQYF.

This clone was found a few times. The rearrangement joins TRBV10-3 to TRBJ1-1; tentatively, D is TRBD1 (5 bases). The CDR3 loop spans 11 amino acids. From germline, CDR1 is ENHRY and CDR2 SYGVKD. Trimming took 10 bases from V and 5 from J, leaving 11 bases between them. The CDR3 loop is CATQGRTEAFF. The CDR3 DNA reads as TGTGCCACCCAGGGACGGACTGAAGCTTTCTTT.

On this clone itself: Other DNA sequences from this sample encode an identical CDR3 as well. The chain recombines TRBV18 with TRBJ2-7, with D possibly called TRBD1 or TRBD2 (5 bases each). Trimming took 6 bases from V and 3 from J, leaving 12 bases between them. The CDR3 runs 13 residues. Germline V gene sequence: CDR1 KGHSH, CDR2 LQKENI. The DNA of the CDR3 is TGTGCCAGCTCGCTAGGGACCGACTACGAGCAGTACTTC. It encodes CASSLGTDYEQYF.

The sample holds a few counts of this clone. The chain has TRBV14 and TRBJ2-1; D unclear. V was cut by 1 base and J by 2 bases, with 9 bases left in between. Per the germline V gene, CDR1 is SGHDN and CDR2 is FVKESK. The CDR3 consists of 15 residues. CDR3 residues: CASSQVPSTYNEQFF. The CDR3 DNA is TGTGCCAGCAGCCAAGTTCCCTCAACCTACAATGAGCAGTTCTTC.

This clone was seen a handful of times. The chain combines TRBV9 with TRBJ2-3, with D uncertain. Trimming shortened V by 4 bases and J by 6 bases, and 18 bases separated the two germline ends. Germline CDR1 reads SGDLS; CDR2 reads YYNGEE. The CDR3 is 15 amino acids. The CDR3 region is CASSTWFSPADTQYF. The CDR3, as DNA: TGTGCCAGCAGCACTTGGTTCTCCCCAGCCGATACGCAGTATTTT.

This clone turned up a few times. The chain couples TRBV21-1 to TRBJ2-3. TRBV21-1 is termed a pseudogene. This CDR3 has 19 amino acids. The CDR3 spells CASSTRKTSKQLSTDTQYF. For the CDR3, the DNA is TGTGCCAGCAGCACTAGAAAGACATCGAAACAACTGAGCACAGATACGCAGTATTTT.